This note documents a single TCR beta chain sequence. Germline CDR1 is SNHLY and CDR2 is FYNNEI. CDR3 length: 15 amino acids. J lost 7 bases, V lost 6 bases, and 11 bases had no gene match. This entry belongs to a study of technical replicates of blood from a handful of donors. Profiled with immunoSEQ multiplex PCR; TCRdb holds only in-frame clones, not every one. The sample carries around 72,000 clones, roughly 92% recorded once. The sequenced material came from PBMCs. The chain employs TRBV2 and TRBJ2-1; 8 bases line up with TRBD2. The TCR sequence derives from a human donor in good health. Some clones in this sample may be carry-over from other donors' samples. The CDR3 protein is CASSLLAEGGNEQFF. The CDR3 DNA follows: TGTGCCAGCAGCTTACTAGCGGAAGGGGGGAATGAGCAGTTCTTC.